The 28 T cell receptor beta chains presented below share a single source sample, sequenced in a study of a mutant IDH1 vaccine in newly diagnosed glioma. Indicated time point: week 11, during vaccination. In the vaccine, a single dose held 300 ug of the mutant IDH1 20-mer peptide, along with topical imiquimod. Their antigen targets remain unknown. Only in-frame clones appear in the TCRdb table, and some are missing; sequencing was by immunoSEQ multiplex PCR. The sample has roughly 120,000 clones, 80% seen once; the top ten hold 5.5%. Sequenced here: PBMCs, sampled from a glioma patient whose treatment included an IDH1 peptide vaccine. All receptors derive from a man aged 35-49 years with glioma.

The rearrangement uses TRBV5-1 and TRBJ2-7; 9 bases are shared with TRBD2. From germline, CDR1 is SGHRS and CDR2 YFSETQ. This CDR3 is 14 amino acids long. V was pared by 3 bases and J by 0 bases, with 1 base of the junction left unmatched. CDR3 in DNA: TGCGCCAGCAGCTATAGCGGGGGCTCCTACGAGCAGTACTTC. This codes for CASSYSGGSYEQYF.

CDR3 sequence: CASSLGGTNEKLFF. The CDR3 DNA sequence: TGCGCCAGCAGCTTGGGAGGGACTAATGAAAAACTGTTTTTT. V is TRBV5-1 and J is TRBJ1-4; D uncertain. CDR3 length: 14 residues. CDR1 SGHRS and CDR2 YFSETQ come from the germline V gene. V gave up 0 bases and J gave up 2 bases, with 5 bases separating them.

Within the sample, this clone is medium-sized (0.01 to 0.1%). The chain is built from TRBV25-1 and TRBJ1-5; tentative D call: TRBD1 (5 bases). This CDR3 has 14 residues. Trimming took 2 bases from V and 3 from J, leaving 8 bases between them. Germline V gene sequence: CDR1 MGHDK, CDR2 SYGVNS. This CDR3 is CASSEGGVNQPQHF. The CDR3 coding sequence is TGTGCCAGCAGTGAAGGGGGAGTCAATCAGCCCCAGCATTTT. Complete variable domain (other parts from reference TRBV25-1 and TRBJ1-5): EADIYQTPRYLVIGTGKKITLECSQTMGHDKMYWYQQDPGMELHLIHYSYGVNSTEKGDLSSESTVSRIRTEHFPLTLESARPSHTSQYLCASSEGGVNQPQHFGDGTRLSIL.

The chain uses TRBV7-2 and TRBJ2-1; a possible D gene is TRBD1 (5 bases). The V and J ends lost 3 bases and 4 bases respectively, with 13 bases between them. This CDR3 has 15 amino acids. CDR1 is SGHTA and CDR2 is FQGNSA in the germline V gene. The chain's CDR3 is CASSFTRQPYNEQFF. CDR3 in DNA: TGTGCCAGCAGCTTCACGAGACAGCCTTACAATGAGCAGTTCTTC. Full variable domain (missing parts from reference TRBV7-2 and TRBJ2-1): GAGVSQSPSNKVTEKGKDVELRCDPISGHTALYWYRQSLGQGLEFLIYFQGNSAPDKSGLPSDRFSAERTGGSVSTLTIQRTQQEDSAVYLCASSFTRQPYNEQFFGPGTRLTVL.

The rearrangement joins TRBV20-1 to TRBJ2-1; D ambiguous. Trimming took 3 bases from V and 6 from J, leaving 6 bases between them. This CDR3 is built from 11 residues. The germline gives CDR1 DFQATT, CDR2 SNEGSKA (reference sequence). In nucleotides, the CDR3 is TGCAGTGCTAGTTGGCTCAATGAGCAGTTCTTC. It translates to CSASWLNEQFF.

The V gene is TRBV18, the J gene TRBJ1-1; TRBD1 is a possible D gene (6 bases). CDR1 and CDR2 (germline): KGHSH, LQKENI. V was clipped by 2 bases and J by 1 base, with 11 bases between them. The CDR3 totals 15 residues. The CDR3 here is CASSPYRARNTEAFF. The CDR3 DNA is TGTGCCAGCTCACCATACAGGGCGAGGAACACTGAAGCTTTCTTT.

The gene calls are TRBV28 and TRBJ2-7; either TRBD1 or TRBD2 may fit D (5 bases each). The CDR3 length is 13 residues. Trimming cost V 4 bases and J 4 bases, with 11 bases left between them. Germline-derived CDR1 and CDR2 are MDHEN and SYDVKM. CDR3 nucleotides: TGTGCCAGCAGTTATGGGGACCCATACGAGCAGTACTTC. Protein: CASSYGDPYEQYF.

V gene TRBV10-3 combines with J gene TRBJ2-7; D may match TRBD1 or TRBD2 (5 bases each). The CDR3 length is 15 residues. Per germline, CDR1 ENHRY and CDR2 SYGVKD. V shed 5 bases and J shed 2 bases, with 16 bases lying between them. The CDR3 spells CAISSSTGPAYEQYF. The CDR3 coding sequence is TGTGCCATCAGTTCCAGCACGGGGCCCGCCTACGAGCAGTACTTC.

This sequence joins TRBV28 and TRBJ2-3; D perhaps matches TRBD1 (5 bases). The CDR3 is 15 residues long. Germline CDR1 is MDHEN and CDR2 is SYDVKM. Trimming pared 6 bases from V and 0 bases from J, leaving 13 bases between. CDR3 in amino acids: CASRYQGKSTDTQYF. In DNA form, the CDR3 reads TGTGCCAGCAGGTACCAGGGAAAAAGCACAGATACGCAGTATTTT.

The genes are TRBV6-4 and TRBJ2-3; 7 nucleotides match TRBD1. Germline V gene lookup returns CDR1 MRHNA and CDR2 SNTAGT. This CDR3 spans 14 amino acids. The trim removed 5 bases at V and 2 bases at J, leaving 4 bases unmatched. The CDR3 is CASSRDSHTDTQYF. CDR3 nucleotide sequence: TGTGCCAGCAGTAGGGACAGCCACACAGATACGCAGTATTTT.

The chain recombines TRBV7-9 with TRBJ1-3; a weak D match, TRBD1 (5 bases). Trimming shortened V by 3 bases and J by 4 bases, and 16 bases separated the two germline ends. CDR3 length: 16 residues. Germline V gene lookup returns CDR1 SEHNR and CDR2 FQNEAQ (reference sequence). The CDR3 region is CASSFPGGAPGNTIYF. The CDR3, as DNA: TGTGCCAGCAGCTTTCCCGGCGGGGCTCCAGGAAACACCATATATTTT.

For this clone: At one end, the junction sequence differs from germline, possibly due to a read error. J is TRBJ1-5 and V is TRBV5-4; tentative D call: TRBD1 (5 bases). The CDR3 has 14 amino acids. Looked up from germline, CDR1 is SGHNT and CDR2 is YYREEE (reference sequence). CDR3 sequence: CASSQDYGQGPQHF. Written as DNA, the CDR3 is TGCGCCAGCAGCCAAGATTACGGCCAGGGGCCCCAGCATTTT.

The V call is TRBV9, the J call TRBJ2-3; D is unresolved. Germline assignment: CDR1 SGDLS and CDR2 YYNGEE. The CDR3 extends over 18 amino acids. Trimming took off 0 bases at V and 2 bases at J, with 19 bases between the two ends. The CDR3 is CASSVAGRPPANTDTQYF. In DNA, the CDR3 is TGTGCCAGCAGCGTAGCGGGCCGACCTCCTGCTAACACAGATACGCAGTATTTT.

J is TRBJ2-5 and V is TRBV7-2; possible D gene TRBD2, 5 bases. The CDR3 has 14 residues. Deletions cut 0 bases from V and 3 bases from J, with 8 bases between. Germline V CDR1 and CDR2: SGHTA, FQGNSA. The DNA of the CDR3 is TGTGCCAGCAGCTTAGCATTCGGGGAAGAGACCCAGTACTTC. Residues: CASSLAFGEETQYF.

The chain combines TRBV6-6 with TRBJ2-7; D not certain. Germline CDR1 reads MNHNY; CDR2 reads SVGAGI (reference sequence). Trimming took off 2 bases at V and 3 bases at J, with 5 bases between the two ends. The CDR3 extends over 12 amino acids. CDR3 DNA: TGTGCCAGCAGTTACACCGGCTACGAGCAGTACTTC. This translates into CASSYTGYEQYF.

The rearrangement uses TRBV28 and TRBJ2-2; 7 nucleotides line up with TRBD1. In germline, CDR1 is MDHEN, CDR2 SYDVKM. This CDR3 spans 15 amino acids. J was trimmed by 5 bases and V by 3 bases; bases with no gene match: 6. The CDR3 region is CASSLGQTSTGELFF. The CDR3 DNA is TGTGCCAGCAGTTTGGGACAGACGAGTACCGGGGAGCTGTTTTTT. Drawing the rest from reference TRBV28 and TRBJ2-2, the complete variable domain is DVKVTQSSRYLVKRTGEKVFLECVQDMDHENMFWYRQDPGLGLRLIYFSYDVKMKEKGDIPEGYSVSREKKERFSLILESASTNQTSMYLCASSLGQTSTGELFFGEGSRLTVL.

V gene TRBV27 combines with J gene TRBJ1-2, with 7 bases aligning to TRBD1. J was trimmed by 6 bases and V by 0 bases; bases with no gene match: 7. This CDR3 comprises 15 residues. Germline CDR1 and CDR2: MNHEY and SMNVEV (reference sequence). This CDR3 is CASSLSGWQGDGYTF. For the CDR3, the DNA is TGTGCCAGCAGTTTATCAGGGTGGCAGGGGGATGGCTACACCTTC.

This clone was counted between two and nine times. The chain combines TRBV2 with TRBJ2-3; TRBD2 is a possible D gene (5 bases). V was clipped by 7 bases and J by 2 bases, with 19 bases between them. Germline loops: CDR1 SNHLY, CDR2 FYNNEI. The CDR3 spans 16 residues. CDR3 region: CASTEPGGLPTDTQYF. DNA for the CDR3: TGTGCCAGCACCGAGCCAGGAGGCCTCCCCACAGATACGCAGTATTTT.

This clone was seen a handful of times. The chain has TRBV6-6 and TRBJ2-7; either TRBD1 or TRBD2 may fit D (5 bases each). V was trimmed by 0 bases and J by 2 bases, leaving 11 bases between them. Germline-derived CDR1 and CDR2 are MNHNY and SVGAGI (reference sequence). The CDR3 is made up of 15 amino acids. CDR3 loop: CASSYSGDQAYEQYF. In DNA, the CDR3 is TGTGCCAGCAGTTACTCGGGGGACCAGGCCTACGAGCAGTACTTC.

The J gene is TRBJ2-5, the V gene TRBV2, with 10 bases aligning to TRBD2. Germline-derived CDR1 and CDR2 are SNHLY and FYNNEI. This CDR3 spans 14 amino acids. With V trimmed by 4 bases and J by 5 bases, 4 bases remained unmatched. For the CDR3, the DNA is TGTGCCAGCAGTGTCAGCGGGAGGGGGGAGACCCAGTACTTC. Protein product: CASSVSGRGETQYF.

The sample holds many counts of this clone. This chain uses TRBV19 with TRBJ1-5; TRBD1 agrees at 7 bases. V lost 6 bases, J lost 0 bases, and 8 bases stayed unmatched. Germline lookup yields CDR1 LNHDA and CDR2 SQIVND (reference sequence). CDR3 size: 16 residues. The CDR3 DNA reads as TGTGCCAGTAGCAAATGGGGACAGAATAGCAATCAGCCCCAGCATTTT. Its protein product is CASSKWGQNSNQPQHF.

The J gene is TRBJ2-7, the V gene TRBV5-1; 11 nucleotides match TRBD2. V was pared by 4 bases and J by 3 bases, with 3 bases of the junction left unmatched. Germline V CDR1 and CDR2: SGHRS, YFSETQ. CDR3 length equals 14 residues. This CDR3 reads CASSPGLADYEQYF. Written as DNA, the CDR3 is TGCGCCAGCAGCCCGGGACTAGCGGACTACGAGCAGTACTTC.

This clone was counted between two and nine times. The V and J genes are TRBV6-1 and TRBJ1-5; D call uncertain. The length of the CDR3 is 15 residues. Germline V gene sequence: CDR1 MNHNS, CDR2 SASEGT. V dropped 6 bases and J dropped 0 bases, with 12 bases sitting between them. The CDR3: CASRKGRLSNQPQHF. CDR3 sequence (DNA): TGTGCCAGCAGGAAGGGCAGGCTTAGCAATCAGCCCCAGCATTTT.

This chain uses TRBV7-2 with TRBJ1-2; D not resolved. Trimming stripped 5 bases from V and 9 bases from J, with 16 bases between. Germline values: CDR1 SGHTA, CDR2 FQGNSA. This CDR3 is built from 13 residues. The CDR3 protein is CASSPVQRARYTF. The DNA for the CDR3 is TGTGCCAGCAGCCCCGTTCAGAGGGCACGCTACACCTTC.

The V gene is TRBV4-1, the J gene TRBJ2-1; TRBD2 aligns across 7 bases. The ends lost 4 bases at V and 9 bases at J; junction bases unmatched: 15. Germline-derived CDR1 and CDR2 are MGHRA and YSYEKL. The CDR3 has 16 residues. The CDR3: CASSRPTSTLSIEQFF. The CDR3 DNA follows: TGCGCCAGCAGCCGCCCGACTAGCACTCTTTCCATTGAGCAGTTCTTC.

CDR3 residues: CASSPPTLPGNEQFF. Written as DNA, the CDR3 is TGTGCCAGCTCACCACCAACACTCCCCGGGAATGAGCAGTTCTTC. The rearrangement joins TRBV18 to TRBJ2-1, with no clear D. Per germline, CDR1 KGHSH and CDR2 LQKENI. Deletions cut 0 bases from V and 7 bases from J, with 13 bases between. The CDR3 sequence is 15 residues long.

This clone has only a few counts. This chain links TRBV2 with TRBJ1-2, with D uncertain. In germline, CDR1 is SNHLY, CDR2 FYNNEI. This CDR3 has 11 residues. Trimming stripped 8 bases from V and 4 bases from J, with 8 bases between. CDR3 DNA: TGTGCCAGCGTTGCGGTCTATGGCTACACCTTC. Protein product: CASVAVYGYTF.

The chain recombines TRBV6-5 with TRBJ2-1; 10 bases agree with TRBD2. The V segment lost 0 bases and the J segment 4 bases; nucleotides outside the gene matches: 3. The CDR3 is 16 amino acids. Germline V gene data show CDR1 as MNHEY and CDR2 as SVGAGI. CDR3 in DNA: TGTGCCAGCAGTTACTCATCTAGCGGGGGTTACAATGAGCAGTTCTTC. Residues: CASSYSSSGGYNEQFF.